The rows below give T cell receptor beta chains drawn from one sample of a study of Graves' ophthalmopathy and Graves' hyperthyroidism. Each CDR3 protein gets one entry after TCRdb re-called the multiplex PCR reads with MiXCR. Here the sample spans almost 400,000 distinct CDR3 sequences, approximately 20% being singletons. Sequencing was done on a sample of peripheral blood. These receptors were obtained from a woman aged 18-30 years with Graves' ophthalmopathy. CDR3s include the opening cysteine and the closing phenylalanine or tryptophan. Each record gives: V gene, J gene, D gene, clone size, CDR3 protein, CDR3 DNA. The D gene is left open where the match is weak. A clone size is listed for some rows: how often the clone was seen (once, few, many), or a class if it is expanded.

TRBV5-5,TRBJ1-1,TRBD1,many,CASRVGQGGMNTEAFF,TGTGCCAGCCGGGTGGGGCAGGGGGGCATGAACACTGAAGCTTTCTTT
TRBV10-3,TRBJ1-1,-,many,CAISPGLRAEAFF,TGTGCCATCAGTCCGGGGCTTCGCGCTGAAGCTTTCTTT
TRBV11-3,TRBJ1-4,-,many,CASSQRQARGGTNEKLFF,TGTGCCAGCAGCCAACGACAGGCCAGAGGCGGAACTAATGAAAAACTGTTTTTT
TRBV19,TRBJ2-4,TRBD2,many,CASSIVDGRAKNIQYF,TGTGCCAGTAGTATAGTCGACGGGAGGGCCAAAAACATTCAGTACTTC
TRBV12-3/TRBV12-4,TRBJ2-5,-,many,CASSLSEGNQYF,TGTGCCAGCAGTTTGTCGGAAGGGAACCAGTACTTC
TRBV6-2/TRBV6-3,TRBJ1-2,TRBD1,many,CATADRPVYGYTF,TGTGCCACCGCGGACAGGCCCGTCTATGGCTACACCTTC
TRBV18,TRBJ1-1,-,many,CASSLGSNTEAFF,TGTGCCAGCAGCTTGGGGTCGAACACTGAAGCTTTCTTT
TRBV2,TRBJ1-6,TRBD1,-,CASSAGQGSRNSPLHF,TGTGCCAGCAGTGCGGGACAGGGTTCTCGCAATTCACCCCTCCACTTT
TRBV3-1,TRBJ2-7,TRBD2,many,CASSQRPSGSDYEQYF,TGTGCCAGCAGCCAAAGGCCTAGCGGGAGCGACTACGAGCAGTACTTC
TRBV11-2,TRBJ1-6,-,many,CASSFYRDPNSPLHF,TGTGCCAGCAGCTTCTACAGAGATCCCAATTCACCCCTCCACTTT
TRBV12-5,TRBJ1-1,-,many,CASGFGGNEAFF,TGTGCTAGTGGTTTTGGGGGGAATGAAGCTTTCTTT
TRBV29-1,TRBJ2-2,-,many,CSVGGGPNTGELFF,TGCAGCGTTGGCGGGGGCCCGAACACCGGGGAGCTGTTTTTT
TRBV28,TRBJ1-5,TRBD1,-,CASSPPTGDYSNQPQHF,TGTGCCAGCAGTCCTCCGACAGGGGATTATAGCAATCAGCCCCAGCATTTT
TRBV5-1,TRBJ2-7,-,many,CASSLTDGYYEQYF,TGCGCCAGCAGCCTAACGGACGGATACTACGAGCAGTACTTC
TRBV4-1,TRBJ2-7,-,many,CANKDWDCFYEQYF,TGCGCCAACAAAGACTGGGACTGCTTCTACGAGCAGTACTTC
TRBV11-2,TRBJ2-5,TRBD2,-,CASSLVPSGETQYF,TGTGCCAGCAGCTTAGTGCCTAGCGGGGAGACCCAGTACTTC
TRBV6-2/TRBV6-3,TRBJ2-7,-,many,CASTKERPLSYEQYF,TGTGCCAGCACAAAGGAGCGGCCCTTATCGTACGAGCAGTACTTC